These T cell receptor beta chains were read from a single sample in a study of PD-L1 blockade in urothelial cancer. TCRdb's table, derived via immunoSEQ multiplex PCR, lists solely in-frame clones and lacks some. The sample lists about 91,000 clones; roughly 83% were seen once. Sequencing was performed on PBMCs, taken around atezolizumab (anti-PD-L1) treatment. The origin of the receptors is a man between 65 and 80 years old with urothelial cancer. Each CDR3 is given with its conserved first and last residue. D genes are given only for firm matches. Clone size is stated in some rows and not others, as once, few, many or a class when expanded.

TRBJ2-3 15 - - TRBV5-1 TGCGCCAGCAGCTTGGTGGACAGAGGCACAGATACGCAGTATTTT CASSLVDRGTDTQYF
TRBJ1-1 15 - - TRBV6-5 TGTGCCAGCAGTTACGCAGGGGCCCAGAACACTGAAGCTTTCTTT CASSYAGAQNTEAFF
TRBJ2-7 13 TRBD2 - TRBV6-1 TGTGCCAGCGGTCCTAGCGGGGGCTACGAGCAGTACTTC CASGPSGGYEQYF
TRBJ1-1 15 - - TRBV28 TGTGCCAGCGCACAAGGGGGGGGACAGAACACTGAAGCTTTCTTT CASAQGGGQNTEAFF
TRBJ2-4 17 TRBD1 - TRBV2 TGTGCCAGCAGTGAAACCGAGGGGGCTCTAGCCAAAAACATTCAGTACTTC CASSETEGALAKNIQYF
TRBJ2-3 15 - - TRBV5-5 TGTGCCAGCAGCCAAGATTTCCAGGGAACAGATACGCAGTATTTT CASSQDFQGTDTQYF
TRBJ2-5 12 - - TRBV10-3 TGTGCCATCAGTGCCGACAGACAGACCCAGTACTTC CAISADRQTQYF
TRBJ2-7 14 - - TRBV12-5 TGTGCTAGTGGTTCATTCGCAGGGGTGGGGGAGCAGTACTTC CASGSFAGVGEQYF
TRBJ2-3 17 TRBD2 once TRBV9 TGTGCCAGCAGCGCGGCCCTGACTAGCGGGAGCCCAGATACGCAGTATTTT CASSAALTSGSPDTQYF
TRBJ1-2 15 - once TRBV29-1 TGCAGCGTTGATAAGGTTCGGGGGAACGCGTGGGGCTACACCTTC CSVDKVRGNAWGYTF
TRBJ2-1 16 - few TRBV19 TGTGCCAGTAGTATTACTAGCAGGCGGGCAAACAATGAGCAGTTCTTC CASSITSRRANNEQFF
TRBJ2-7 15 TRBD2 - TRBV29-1 TGCAGCGTCCAGCACGCGCGGGAGGTTAAATACGAGCAGTACTTC CSVQHAREVKYEQYF
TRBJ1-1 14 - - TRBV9 TGTGCCAGCAGCGTAGTTTCAGAGAACACTGAAGCTTTCTTT CASSVVSENTEAFF
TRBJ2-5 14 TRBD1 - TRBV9 TGTGCCAGCAGCGTAGGACAGGGGGGGGAGACCCAGTACTTC CASSVGQGGETQYF
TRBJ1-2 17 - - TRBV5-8 TGTGCCAGCAGCTTGGCCTCGTTTAGGGGGAAATTCTATGGCTACACCTTC CASSLASFRGKFYGYTF
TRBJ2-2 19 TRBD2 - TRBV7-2 TGTGCCAGCAGCTTACGGCCTGCTAGCGGGAGTCTGCGGACCGGGGAGCTGTTTTTT CASSLRPASGSLRTGELFF
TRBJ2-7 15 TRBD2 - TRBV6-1 TGTGCCAGCAGTGGACTAGCGGGAGTACCCTACGAGCAGTACTTC CASSGLAGVPYEQYF
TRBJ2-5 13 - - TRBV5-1 TGCGCCAGCAGGACAGATATCCAAGAGACCCAGTACTTC CASRTDIQETQYF
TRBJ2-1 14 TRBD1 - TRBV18 TGTGCCAGCTCTCCCGGGACAGCTTACAATGAGCAGTTCTTC CASSPGTAYNEQFF
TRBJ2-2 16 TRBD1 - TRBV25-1 TGTGCCAGCACCCCCCGGACAGGAGACGCCACCGGGGAGCTGTTTTTT CASTPRTGDATGELFF
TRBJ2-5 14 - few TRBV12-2 TGTGCAAGTCGCTTCCGGACTAGCCCCGAGACCCAGTACTTC CASRFRTSPETQYF
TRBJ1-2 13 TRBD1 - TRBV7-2 TGTGCCAGCAGCCGGGACAGTCTTGATGGCTACACCTTC CASSRDSLDGYTF
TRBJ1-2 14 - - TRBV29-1 TGCAGCGTTGAAGAGGGGCAGGGGATTCGGGGCTACACCTTC CSVEEGQGIRGYTF
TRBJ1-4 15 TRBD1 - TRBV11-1 TGTGCCAGCAGCTTGATGACAGGGGGTAATGAAAAACTGTTTTTT CASSLMTGGNEKLFF
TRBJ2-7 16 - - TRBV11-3 TGTGCCAGCAGCTTAGGGCCAGGGCTTGTATCGGTCGAGCAGTACTTC CASSLGPGLVSVEQYF
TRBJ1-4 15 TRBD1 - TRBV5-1 TGCGCCAGCAGCTTGGACGGGACAGGCCAAGAAAAACTGTTTTTT CASSLDGTGQEKLFF
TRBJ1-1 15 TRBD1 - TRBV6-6 TGTGCCAGCAGCACCTCGACAGGGTTTAACACTGAAGCTTTCTTT CASSTSTGFNTEAFF
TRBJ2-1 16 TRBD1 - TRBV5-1 TGCGCCAGCAGCTTTGGGTCGGGACAGGACTACAATGAGCAGTTCTTC CASSFGSGQDYNEQFF
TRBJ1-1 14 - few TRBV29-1 TGCAGCGTCCGCTGGCAGGGGTTGAGCGCTGAAGCTTTCTTT CSVRWQGLSAEAFF